This passage covers 29 T cell receptor beta chains from one sample sequenced in a study of CD8+CD57+ T cells in acquired aplastic anemia. TCR beta VDJ and CDR3 profiles were obtained from a genomic DNA template. TCRdb reprocessed the reads via MiXCR and lists one record per CDR3 protein. The sample holds 90,000 to 150,000 distinct CDR3 sequences; about 50% are singletons and the top ten take about 31%. By flow cytometry, patients selected for sequencing had shown an expansion of CD8+CD57+ cells. The specimen was sorted CD4+, CD8+, or CD8+CD57+ T cells (not recorded which) from PBMCs. The origin of the receptors is a human donor with aplastic anemia.

In this sample, this clonotype turned up many times. The chain is built from TRBV10-3 and TRBJ2-3; 9 nucleotides align to TRBD1. V shed 8 bases and J 2 bases; nucleotides not matched to a gene: 11. The CDR3 runs 16 residues. Germline lookup yields CDR1 ENHRY and CDR2 SYGVKD. As DNA, the CDR3 is TGTGCCATCGCCGGACAGGGGACGGGACCCACAGATACGCAGTATTTT. Translation: CAIAGQGTGPTDTQYF.

V usage is TRBV9 and J usage is TRBJ1-2; 8 positions agree with TRBD1. The CDR3 totals 15 residues. The germline gives CDR1 SGDLS, CDR2 YYNGEE. V was pared by 0 bases and J by 6 bases, with 7 bases of the junction left unmatched. The CDR3 spells CASSVATGQGDGYTF. The DNA for the CDR3 is TGTGCCAGCAGCGTAGCTACAGGACAGGGCGATGGCTACACCTTC.

Turning to this clonotype: This clone may be a read error of a much larger clone one base away. The CDR3: CASSQGGDHYNEQFF. The CDR3 nucleotides are TGCGCCAGCAGCCAAGGCGGGGATCACTACAATGAGCAGTTCTTC. The chain combines TRBV4-3 with TRBJ2-1; TRBD2 might be the D (6 bases). The CDR3 is 15 residues long. Germline V lookup: CDR1 LGHNA, CDR2 YSLEER. Trimming took off 1 base at V and 3 bases at J, with 10 bases between the two ends.

In its sample, this clonotype was seen many times. J is TRBJ2-1 and V is TRBV5-1; D is unresolved. Trimming cost V 4 bases and J 6 bases, with 14 bases left between them. The CDR3 has 14 residues. Germline CDR1 is SGHRS and CDR2 is YFSETQ. The CDR3 DNA follows: TGCGCCAGCAGCAATCGGACCTCGGTCAATGAGCAGTTCTTC. Translating gives CASSNRTSVNEQFF.

The sample holds many counts of this clonotype. At one boundary the junction diverges from the germline segment, which might be a read error. The genes are TRBV19 and TRBJ2-1; D unresolved. This CDR3 comprises 13 residues. The germline V gene encodes CDR1 LNHDA and CDR2 SQIVND (reference sequence). CDR3 in amino acids: CASSPSSYNEQFF. The DNA for the CDR3 is TGCGCCAGCAGCCCTAGCTCCTACAATGAGCAGTTCTTC.

The V gene is TRBV10-3, the J gene TRBJ1-1; possible D gene TRBD1, 6 bases. The germline V and J ends were trimmed by 1 base and 6 bases, with 12 bases remaining between them. The CDR3 totals 14 residues. Germline CDR1 ENHRY, CDR2 SYGVKD. The CDR3 spells CAISEFQGMPEAFF. For the CDR3, the DNA is TGTGCCATCAGTGAGTTTCAGGGGATGCCTGAAGCTTTCTTT.

V usage is TRBV5-1 and J usage is TRBJ1-1; D is ambiguous. CDR3 size: 15 residues. Deletions cut 0 bases from V and 1 base from J, with 10 bases between. CDR1 is SGHRS, CDR2 YFSETQ, per germline. The CDR3 here is CASSLEGTANTEAFF. CDR3 nucleotides: TGCGCCAGCAGCTTGGAGGGCACGGCGAACACTGAAGCTTTCTTT.

J is TRBJ2-2 and V is TRBV7-8; D call uncertain. The germline V and J ends were trimmed by 5 bases and 0 bases, with 10 bases remaining between them. Germline V CDR1 and CDR2: SGHVS, FQNEAQ. The CDR3 covers 15 residues. The CDR3 DNA follows: TGTGCCAGCAGCCGGATTGGGACGAACACCGGGGAGCTGTTTTTT. This encodes CASSRIGTNTGELFF.

The chain couples TRBV29-1 to TRBJ2-7; the D gene is possibly TRBD2 (7 bases). Germline CDR1 is SQVTM and CDR2 is ANQGSEA. Trimming stripped 4 bases from V and 4 bases from J, with 17 bases between. The CDR3 consists of 14 residues. CDR3 sequence (DNA): TGCAGCGTTGCCGCGGTGAGGGGGGGTTACGAGCAGTACTTC. This codes for CSVAAVRGGYEQYF.

The chain recombines TRBV7-9 with TRBJ1-2, with a possible D match to TRBD1 (5 bases). The V end was cut by 7 bases, the J end by 1 base, with 16 bases between. CDR1 and CDR2 (germline): SEHNR, FQNEAQ (reference sequence). The CDR3 totals 15 residues. In DNA, the CDR3 is TGTGCCAGCACTCCGCAGGTGGGGCTTAACTATGGCTACACCTTC. The encoded protein is CASTPQVGLNYGYTF.

In its sample, this clonotype was seen a few times. J is TRBJ1-1 and V is TRBV7-9; perhaps TRBD1 as D (5 bases). The V gene lost 5 bases and the J gene lost 4 bases, with 8 bases spanning the gap. This CDR3 is 12 amino acids long. Germline CDR1 SEHNR, CDR2 FQNEAQ (reference sequence). The CDR3: CASSLGTTEAFF. The CDR3 bases are TGTGCCAGCAGCCTAGGGACCACTGAAGCTTTCTTT.

This clonotype was detected only a few times. V usage is TRBV2 and J usage is TRBJ2-7; maybe TRBD2 (6 bases). CDR3 length: 14 residues. Per the germline V gene, CDR1 is SNHLY and CDR2 is FYNNEI. Trimming left V 3 bases short and J 3 bases short, with 12 bases between. This CDR3 reads CASSDPLAFYEQYF. CDR3 DNA sequence: TGTGCCAGCAGTGACCCACTAGCTTTCTACGAGCAGTACTTC. Drawing the rest from reference TRBV2 and TRBJ2-7, the complete variable domain is EPEVTQTPSHQVTQMGQEVILRCVPISNHLYFYWYRQILGQKVEFLVSFYNNEISEKSEIFDDQFSVERPDGSNFTLKIRSTKLEDSAMYFCASSDPLAFYEQYFGPGTRLTVT.

Note on this clonotype: A much larger clonotype is one base distant, so this may be a read error. The chain joins TRBV5-8 to TRBJ2-4; the match to TRBD1 covers 9 bases. J lost 14 bases, V lost 4 bases, and 7 bases had no gene match. CDR1 is SGHTS and CDR2 is YDEGEE in the germline V gene. The CDR3 is made up of 12 amino acids. CDR3 amino acids: CASSHGTGPKYF. The CDR3 DNA reads as TGTGCCAGCAGCCACGGGACAGGGCCTAAGTACTTC.

The gene calls are TRBV19 and TRBJ2-7; TRBD1 matches 9 bases. This CDR3 contains 14 residues. Trimming took 6 bases from V and 2 from J; bases not matched to a gene: 5. Germline V gene lookup returns CDR1 LNHDA and CDR2 SQIVND (reference sequence). CDR3 residues: CASRTGTGPYEQYF. CDR3 coding DNA: TGTGCCAGTAGAACCGGGACAGGGCCCTACGAGCAGTACTTC. The full variable domain, in which reference TRBV19 and TRBJ2-7 provide the parts outside the CDR3, is DGGITQSPKYLFRKEGQNVTLSCEQNLNHDAMYWYRQDPGQGLRLIYYSQIVNDFQKGDIAEGYSVSREKKESFPLTVTSAQKNPTAFYLCASRTGTGPYEQYFGPGTRLTVT.

This clonotype was recorded a few times. The rearrangement links TRBV28 to TRBJ2-3; 8 bases are a match to TRBD2. The germline CDR1 and CDR2 sequences are MDHEN and SYDVKM. Unmatched junction bases numbered 7, after V lost 4 bases and J lost 1 base. This CDR3 is 16 amino acids long. CDR3 in amino acids: CASSSRLAPRTDTQYF. As DNA, the CDR3 is TGTGCCAGCAGTTCGAGACTAGCGCCACGCACAGATACGCAGTATTTT.

This clonotype showed up many times. CDR3 DNA: TGTGCCAGTAGTATAGGCAGGAACACTGAAGCTTTCTTT. It is translated as CASSIGRNTEAFF. The V and J genes are TRBV19 and TRBJ1-1, with no clear D. Germline CDR1 LNHDA, CDR2 SQIVND (reference sequence). The CDR3 is 13 amino acids. V lost 1 base to trimming and J lost 1 base, with 4 bases between them.

V and J are TRBV4-3 and TRBJ1-2; the match to TRBD1 covers 8 bases. Trimming cost V 1 base and J 4 bases; bases outside gene matches: 8. CDR3 size: 16 residues. Germline V gene data show CDR1 as LGHNA and CDR2 as YSLEER. CDR3 region: CASSQVGQGAFYGYTF. CDR3 nucleotides: TGCGCCAGCAGCCAAGTAGGGCAGGGGGCATTCTATGGCTACACCTTC.

The rearrangement joins TRBV2 to TRBJ2-2; a possible D gene is TRBD2 (5 bases). CDR1 is SNHLY and CDR2 is FYNNEI in the germline V gene. This CDR3 comprises 17 residues. Trimming left V 8 bases short and J 0 bases short, with 19 bases between. The CDR3 loop is CASWVPKGSSNTGELFF. CDR3 bases: TGTGCCAGCTGGGTCCCAAAAGGGAGTTCGAACACCGGGGAGCTGTTTTTT.

This clonotype was seen only a few times. The V call is TRBV28, the J call TRBJ1-1, with 9 nucleotides matching TRBD1. The CDR3 spans 15 residues. CDR1 is MDHEN and CDR2 is SYDVKM in the germline V gene. V was clipped by 2 bases and J by 5 bases; unmatched bases: 6. The CDR3 spells CASSLRDRVGTEAFF. DNA of the CDR3: TGTGCCAGCAGTTTACGGGACAGGGTTGGTACTGAAGCTTTCTTT. Filled out from reference TRBV28 and TRBJ1-1, the complete variable domain reads DVKVTQSSRYLVKRTGEKVFLECVQDMDHENMFWYRQDPGLGLRLIYFSYDVKMKEKGDIPEGYSVSREKKERFSLILESASTNQTSMYLCASSLRDRVGTEAFFGQGTRLTVV.

V usage is TRBV2 and J usage is TRBJ1-5; D unresolved. The CDR3 has 12 residues. The germline V gene has CDR1 SNHLY and CDR2 FYNNEI. With 6 bases removed from V and 7 bases from J, the gap between germline ends came to 10 bases. CDR3 sequence (DNA): TGTGCCAGCAGGGGATCGGGGCAGCCCCAGCATTTT. Protein product: CASRGSGQPQHF.

The chain combines TRBV7-6 with TRBJ2-7; 7 nucleotides match TRBD2. Germline V lookup: CDR1 SGHVS, CDR2 FNYEAQ. This CDR3 has 16 amino acids. Trimming removed 5 bases from V and 3 bases from J; junction bases left unmatched: 13. In nucleotides, the CDR3 is TGTGCCAGCAGCGCACGGGAGGTCCCTGGGGGCTACGAGCAGTACTTC. Translated: CASSAREVPGGYEQYF.

The rearrangement joins TRBV7-2 to TRBJ2-7; 7 bases line up with TRBD1. V lost 6 bases, J lost 6 bases, and 2 bases stayed unmatched. CDR3 size: 11 residues. Germline V gene data show CDR1 as SGHTA and CDR2 as FQGNSA. The CDR3 DNA sequence: TGTGCCAGCAGTTACAGGGGCGAGCAGTACTTC. As protein: CASSYRGEQYF.

This chain uses TRBV19 with TRBJ1-1, with 7 bases matching TRBD1. The V and J ends lost 3 bases and 6 bases, in that order; junction bases with no gene match: 4. The CDR3 length is 13 residues. CDR1 is LNHDA and CDR2 is SQIVND in the germline V gene (reference sequence). The CDR3 loop is CASSMRGQPEAFF. The CDR3 nucleotides read TGTGCCAGTAGTATGAGGGGACAGCCTGAAGCTTTCTTT.

The CDR3 is CASGQIGQAHGYTF. DNA of the CDR3: TGTGCCAGCGGCCAGATCGGACAGGCCCATGGCTACACCTTC. The V gene is TRBV7-9, the J gene TRBJ1-2; 7 nucleotides agree with TRBD1. In germline, CDR1 is SEHNR, CDR2 FQNEAQ (reference sequence). CDR3 length: 14 residues. The V and J ends lost 8 bases and 6 bases, in that order; junction bases with no gene match: 12.

The chain employs TRBV24-1 and TRBJ2-7; 7 positions match TRBD1. V lost 5 bases, J lost 0 bases, and 9 bases stayed unmatched. CDR1 is KGHDR, CDR2 SFDVKD, per germline. The CDR3 loop spans 16 amino acids. CDR3 amino acids: CATSAHRGLSSYEQYF. CDR3 in DNA: TGTGCCACCAGTGCTCACAGGGGCCTAAGCTCCTACGAGCAGTACTTC.

The rearrangement links TRBV20-1 to TRBJ1-2, with no clear D. The CDR3 length is 12 residues. The V gene's germline CDR1 is DFQATT and CDR2 SNEGSKA (reference sequence). V was shortened by 3 bases and J by 7 bases, with 12 bases between the two germline ends. The CDR3: CSASGGLSGYTF. The CDR3 DNA reads as TGCAGTGCTAGCGGAGGGCTAAGTGGCTACACCTTC.

V is TRBV12-3 or TRBV12-4 and J is TRBJ1-1, with D uncertain. V was cut by 4 bases and J by 6 bases, with 6 bases left in between. The CDR3 runs to 11 residues. As DNA, the CDR3 is TGTGCCAGCAGTTGGGGTGCTGAAGCTTTCTTT. Translation: CASSWGAEAFF.

In the case of this clonotype: One base away lies a much larger clone, so this may be a sequencing read error. The V gene is TRBV11-2, the J gene TRBJ1-1; D perhaps matches TRBD1 (6 bases). CDR3 length: 14 amino acids. The germline V gene encodes CDR1 SGHAT and CDR2 FQNNGV. The CDR3 DNA sequence: TGTGCCAACAGCTACCCGAGGGGGACCACTGAAGCTTTCTTT. It is translated as CANSYPRGTTEAFF.

A few counts support this clonotype. This chain uses TRBV28 with TRBJ1-6, with D unresolved. V was trimmed by 5 bases and J by 6 bases, leaving 8 bases between them. Germline V gene sequence: CDR1 MDHEN, CDR2 SYDVKM. The CDR3 contains 13 residues. CDR3 nucleotides: TGTGCCAGCAGTCTCACGTTTAATTCACCCCTCCACTTT. Translation: CASSLTFNSPLHF. Combining the CDR3 with reference TRBV28 and TRBJ1-6 gives the whole variable domain DVKVTQSSRYLVKRTGEKVFLECVQDMDHENMFWYRQDPGLGLRLIYFSYDVKMKEKGDIPEGYSVSREKKERFSLILESASTNQTSMYLCASSLTFNSPLHFGNGTRLTVT.